This TCR beta chain was obtained from a study of cytomegalovirus exposure and HLA in healthy donors. The ends lost 0 bases at V and 8 bases at J; junction bases unmatched: 6. CDR3 length equals 15 residues. CDR1 is SGHTS, CDR2 YDEGEE, per germline. Findings of the study overall: Most likely, a cluster of highly shared sequence variants arose as a sequencing artifact.

With 60 Vbeta and 13 Jbeta primers, the PCR was carried out. Generated by immunoSEQ multiplex PCR, the TCRdb table keeps only in-frame clones and is missing some. There are some 180,000 clones in the sample; 80% occur only once, and more than 1.1% lies in the top ten. With respect to this clone: Its matching antigen is unknown.

The sequence derives from a girl between 5 and 17 years old in good health and CMV-seropositive. The J gene is TRBJ1-4, the V gene TRBV5-8, with 8 positions matching TRBD1. Input material: PBMCs. The CDR3 reads CASSLAGTGYEKLFF. DNA of the CDR3: TGTGCCAGCAGCTTGGCGGGGACAGGCTACGAAAAACTGTTTTTT.